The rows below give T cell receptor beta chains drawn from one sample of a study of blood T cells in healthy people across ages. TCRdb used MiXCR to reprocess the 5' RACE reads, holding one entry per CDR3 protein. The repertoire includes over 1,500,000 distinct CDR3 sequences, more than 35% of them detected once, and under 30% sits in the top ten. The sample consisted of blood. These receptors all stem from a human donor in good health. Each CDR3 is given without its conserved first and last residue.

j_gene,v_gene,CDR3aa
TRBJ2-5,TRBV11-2,ASSWRPGLVDQETQY
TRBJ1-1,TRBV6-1,ASISHGAYTEAF
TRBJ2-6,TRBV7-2,ASSSSFVLT
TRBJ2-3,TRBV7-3,ASRLTSGLTDTQY
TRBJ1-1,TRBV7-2,ASSLTGWNTEAF
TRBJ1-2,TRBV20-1,SARDLLFSGRDYGYT
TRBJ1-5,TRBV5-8,ASSLMGTAGQPQH
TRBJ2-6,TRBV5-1,ASSLAAFYSSGANVLT
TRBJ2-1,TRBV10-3,AISEGWEVLNEQF
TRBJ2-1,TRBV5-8,ASSLPGQGYNEQF
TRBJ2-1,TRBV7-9,ASSFQNYEQF
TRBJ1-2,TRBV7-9,ASTGTGKGYT
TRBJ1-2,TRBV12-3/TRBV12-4,ASSLGQYNYGYT
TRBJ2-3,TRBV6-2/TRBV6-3,ASSPRVTGDTQY
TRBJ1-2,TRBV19,ASSIWTGKVGYGYT
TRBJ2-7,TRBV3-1,ASSLPEGNEQY
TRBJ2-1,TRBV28,ASSFVSRYNEQF
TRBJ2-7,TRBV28,ATRTAGLYEQY
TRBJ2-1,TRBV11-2,ASSLRRGPGEQF
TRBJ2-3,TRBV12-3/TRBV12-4,ASSSRTSDGTDTQY
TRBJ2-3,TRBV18,ASSPPALATDTQY
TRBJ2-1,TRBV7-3,ASSFLNPSREVSYNEQF
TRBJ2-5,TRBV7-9,ASSLRTYEETQY
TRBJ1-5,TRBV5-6,ASSLLQGRVGNQPQH
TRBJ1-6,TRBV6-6,ASSYSPRGDSPLH
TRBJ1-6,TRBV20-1,SARRVAGNNSPLH
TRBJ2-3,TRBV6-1,ASSETQGTSTDTQY
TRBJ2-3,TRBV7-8,ASSIGTIVGDTQY
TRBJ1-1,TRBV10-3,AIALSPGVNTEAF
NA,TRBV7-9,ASSSDRLETETQY
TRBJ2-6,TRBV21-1,ASNDGAPPNVLT
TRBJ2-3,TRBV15,ATSRDMGGDGADTQY
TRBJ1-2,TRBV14,ASSQDFTHGYT
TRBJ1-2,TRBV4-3,ASSQDIGGKFYGYT
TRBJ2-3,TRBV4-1,ASSQVQGRSDTQY
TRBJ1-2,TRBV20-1,SARWGADYGYT
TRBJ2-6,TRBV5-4,ASSGGQGPGANVLT
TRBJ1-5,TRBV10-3,AISAGNYQPQH
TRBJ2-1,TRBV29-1,SVESTGGSYEQF
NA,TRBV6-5,ASSPWEGSYEQY
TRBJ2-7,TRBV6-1,ASIPTSGPLPYEQY
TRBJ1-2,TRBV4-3,ASSRLQGDYGYT
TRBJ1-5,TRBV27,ASSFRDSSQPQH
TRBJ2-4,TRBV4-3,ASSQVRGGDKNIQY
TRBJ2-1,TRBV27,ASSRLVGSLDNEQF
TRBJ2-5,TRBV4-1,ASSQEGQQETQY
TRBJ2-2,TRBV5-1,ASGGQGGGTGELF
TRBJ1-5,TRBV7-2,ASSLRPPGGLGDQPQH